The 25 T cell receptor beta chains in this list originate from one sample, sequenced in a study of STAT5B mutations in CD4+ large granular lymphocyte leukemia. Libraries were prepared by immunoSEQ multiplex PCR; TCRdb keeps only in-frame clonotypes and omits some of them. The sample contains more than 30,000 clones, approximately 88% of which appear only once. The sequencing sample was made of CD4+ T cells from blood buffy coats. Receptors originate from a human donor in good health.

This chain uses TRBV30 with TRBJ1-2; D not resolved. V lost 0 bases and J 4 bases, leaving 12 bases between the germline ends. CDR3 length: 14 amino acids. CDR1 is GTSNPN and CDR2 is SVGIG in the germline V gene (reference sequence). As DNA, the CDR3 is TGTGCCTGGAGTGTTCTGGGTCGAGGCTATGGCTACACCTTC. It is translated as CAWSVLGRGYGYTF.

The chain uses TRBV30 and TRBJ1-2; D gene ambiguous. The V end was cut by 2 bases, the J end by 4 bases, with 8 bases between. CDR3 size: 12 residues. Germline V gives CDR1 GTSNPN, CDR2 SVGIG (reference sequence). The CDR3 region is CAWSQGSYGYTF. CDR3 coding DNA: TGTGCCTGGAGTCAAGGGAGCTATGGCTACACCTTC.

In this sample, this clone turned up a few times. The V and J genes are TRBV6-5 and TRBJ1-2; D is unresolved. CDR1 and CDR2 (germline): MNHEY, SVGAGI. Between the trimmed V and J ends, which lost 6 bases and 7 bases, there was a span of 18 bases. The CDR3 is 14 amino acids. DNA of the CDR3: TGTGCCAGCAGAAACTCCGGCCGGACCCCTGGCTACACCTTC. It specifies CASRNSGRTPGYTF.

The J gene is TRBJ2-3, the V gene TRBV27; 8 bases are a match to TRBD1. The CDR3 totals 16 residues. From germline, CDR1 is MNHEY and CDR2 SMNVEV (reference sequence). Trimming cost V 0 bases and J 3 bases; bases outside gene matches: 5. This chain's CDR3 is CASSLSGDRTTDTQYF. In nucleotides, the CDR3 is TGTGCCAGCAGTTTATCGGGGGACAGGACAACAGATACGCAGTATTTT.

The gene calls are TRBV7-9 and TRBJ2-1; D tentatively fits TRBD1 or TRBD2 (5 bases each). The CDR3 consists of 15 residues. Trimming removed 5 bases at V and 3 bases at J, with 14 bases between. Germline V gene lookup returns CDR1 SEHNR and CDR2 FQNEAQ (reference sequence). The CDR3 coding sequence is TGTGCCAGCAGCCCAAAGGGGACCCTCTACAATGAGCAGTTCTTC. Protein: CASSPKGTLYNEQFF.

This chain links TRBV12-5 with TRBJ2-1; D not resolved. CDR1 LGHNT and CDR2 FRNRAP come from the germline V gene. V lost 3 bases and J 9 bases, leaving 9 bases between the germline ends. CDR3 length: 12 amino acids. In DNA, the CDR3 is TGTGCTAGTGGTTTAATCCGAGGTGAGCAGTTCTTC. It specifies CASGLIRGEQFF.

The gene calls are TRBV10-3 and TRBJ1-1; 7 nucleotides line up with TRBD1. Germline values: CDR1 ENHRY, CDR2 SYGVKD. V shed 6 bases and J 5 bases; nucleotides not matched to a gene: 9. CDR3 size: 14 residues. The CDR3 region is CAIRETGRGTEAFF. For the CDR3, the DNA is TGTGCCATCAGGGAGACAGGGAGGGGAACTGAAGCTTTCTTT.

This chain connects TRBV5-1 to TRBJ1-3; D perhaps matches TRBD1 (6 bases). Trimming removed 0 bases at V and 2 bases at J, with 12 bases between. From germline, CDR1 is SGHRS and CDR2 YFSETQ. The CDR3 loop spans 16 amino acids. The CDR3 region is CASSLVAGAAGNTIYF. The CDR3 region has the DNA TGCGCCAGCAGCTTGGTGGCGGGGGCAGCTGGAAACACCATATATTTT.

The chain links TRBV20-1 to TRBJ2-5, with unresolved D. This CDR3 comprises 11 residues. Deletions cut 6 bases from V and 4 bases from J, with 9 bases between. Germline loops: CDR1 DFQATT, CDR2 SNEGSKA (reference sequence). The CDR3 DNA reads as TGCAGTGCGATGACCGTAGAGACCCAGTACTTC. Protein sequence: CSAMTVETQYF.

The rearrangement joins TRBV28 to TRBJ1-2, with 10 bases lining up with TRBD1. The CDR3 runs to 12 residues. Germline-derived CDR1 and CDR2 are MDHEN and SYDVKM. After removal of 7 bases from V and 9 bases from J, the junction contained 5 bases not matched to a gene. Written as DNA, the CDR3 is TGTGCCAGCACGGGACAGGGGTATAGCTACACCTTC. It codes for CASTGQGYSYTF.

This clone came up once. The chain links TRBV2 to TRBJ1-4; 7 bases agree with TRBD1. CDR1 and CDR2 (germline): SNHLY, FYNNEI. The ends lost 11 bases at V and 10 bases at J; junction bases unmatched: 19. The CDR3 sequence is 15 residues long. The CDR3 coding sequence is TGTGCCGTCGACCGGGGACAGTACGGGACGGGAAAACTGTTTTTT. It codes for CAVDRGQYGTGKLFF.

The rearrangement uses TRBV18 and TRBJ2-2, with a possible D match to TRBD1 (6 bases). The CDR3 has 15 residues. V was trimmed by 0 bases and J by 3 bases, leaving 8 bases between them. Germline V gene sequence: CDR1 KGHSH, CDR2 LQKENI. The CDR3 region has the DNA TGTGCCAGCTCACCACCTAACAGGGACACCGGGGAGCTGTTTTTT. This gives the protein CASSPPNRDTGELFF. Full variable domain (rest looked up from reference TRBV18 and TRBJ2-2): NAGVMQNPRHLVRRRGQEARLRCSPMKGHSHVYWYRQLPEEGLKFMVYLQKENIIDESGMPKERFSAEFPKEGPSILRIQQVVRGDSAAYFCASSPPNRDTGELFFGEGSRLTVL.

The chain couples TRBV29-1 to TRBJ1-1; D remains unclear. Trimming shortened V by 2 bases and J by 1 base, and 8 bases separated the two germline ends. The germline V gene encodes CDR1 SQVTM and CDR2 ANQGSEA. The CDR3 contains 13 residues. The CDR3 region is CSVEKSGNTEAFF. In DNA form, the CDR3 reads TGCAGCGTTGAAAAGTCAGGGAACACTGAAGCTTTCTTT.

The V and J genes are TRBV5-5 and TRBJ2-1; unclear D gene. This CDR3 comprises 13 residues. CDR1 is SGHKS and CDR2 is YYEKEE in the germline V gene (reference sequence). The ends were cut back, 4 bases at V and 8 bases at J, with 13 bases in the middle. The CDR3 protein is CASSPLPADEQFF. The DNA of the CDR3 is TGTGCCAGCAGCCCTCTCCCGGCGGATGAGCAGTTCTTC.

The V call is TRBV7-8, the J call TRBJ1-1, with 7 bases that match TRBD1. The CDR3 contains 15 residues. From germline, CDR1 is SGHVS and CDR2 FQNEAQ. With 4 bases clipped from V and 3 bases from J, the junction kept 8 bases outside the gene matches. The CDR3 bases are TGTGCCAGCAGCTCGGTAGAGGGGGCGTACACTGAAGCTTTCTTT. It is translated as CASSSVEGAYTEAFF.

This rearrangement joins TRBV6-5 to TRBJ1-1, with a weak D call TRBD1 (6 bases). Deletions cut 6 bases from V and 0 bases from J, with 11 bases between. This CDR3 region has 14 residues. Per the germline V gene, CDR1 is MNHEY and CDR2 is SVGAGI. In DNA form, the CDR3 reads TGTGCCAGCAGCCTAGGACAGCTGAACACTGAAGCTTTCTTT. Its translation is CASSLGQLNTEAFF.

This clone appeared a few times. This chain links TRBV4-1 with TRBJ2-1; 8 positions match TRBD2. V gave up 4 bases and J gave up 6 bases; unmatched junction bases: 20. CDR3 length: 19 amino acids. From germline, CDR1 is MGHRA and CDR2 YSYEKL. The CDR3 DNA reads TGCGCCAGCAGCCGAAATTCATACCCCTCGGCGGGAGGTTCCAATGAGCAGTTCTTC. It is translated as CASSRNSYPSAGGSNEQFF.

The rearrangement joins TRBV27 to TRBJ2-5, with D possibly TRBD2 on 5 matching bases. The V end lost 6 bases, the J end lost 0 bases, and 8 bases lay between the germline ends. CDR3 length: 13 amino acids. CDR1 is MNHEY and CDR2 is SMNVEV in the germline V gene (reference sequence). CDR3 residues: CASRVAYQETQYF. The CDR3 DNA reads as TGTGCCAGCAGAGTAGCGTACCAAGAGACCCAGTACTTC.

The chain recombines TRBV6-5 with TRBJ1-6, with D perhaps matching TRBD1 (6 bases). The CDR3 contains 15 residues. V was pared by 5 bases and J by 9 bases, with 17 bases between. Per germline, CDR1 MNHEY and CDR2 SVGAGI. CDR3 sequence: CASSQGGGLGSPLHF. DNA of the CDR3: TGTGCCAGCAGTCAAGGGGGGGGGTTGGGTTCACCCCTCCACTTT.

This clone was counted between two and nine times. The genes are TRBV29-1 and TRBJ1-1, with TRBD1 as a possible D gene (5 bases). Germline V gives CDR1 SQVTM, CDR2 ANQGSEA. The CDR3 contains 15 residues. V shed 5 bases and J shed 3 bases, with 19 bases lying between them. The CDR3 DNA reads TGCAGCGTTCAACAAGACCAGGGAGTCGACACTGAAGCTTTCTTT. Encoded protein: CSVQQDQGVDTEAFF.

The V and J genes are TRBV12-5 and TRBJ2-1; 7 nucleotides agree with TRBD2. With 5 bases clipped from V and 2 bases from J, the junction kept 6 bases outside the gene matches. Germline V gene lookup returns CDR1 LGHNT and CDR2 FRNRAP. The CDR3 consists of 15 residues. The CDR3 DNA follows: TGTGCTAGTGGTCCTCGGGAGGACCCCTACAATGAGCAGTTCTTC. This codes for CASGPREDPYNEQFF.

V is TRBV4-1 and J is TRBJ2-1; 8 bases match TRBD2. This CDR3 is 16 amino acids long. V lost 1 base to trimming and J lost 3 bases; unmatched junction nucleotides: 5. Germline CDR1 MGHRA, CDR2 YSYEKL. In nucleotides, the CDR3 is TGCGCCAGCAGCCAAGCAGCGGGAGTTAGCTACAATGAGCAGTTCTTC. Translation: CASSQAAGVSYNEQFF.

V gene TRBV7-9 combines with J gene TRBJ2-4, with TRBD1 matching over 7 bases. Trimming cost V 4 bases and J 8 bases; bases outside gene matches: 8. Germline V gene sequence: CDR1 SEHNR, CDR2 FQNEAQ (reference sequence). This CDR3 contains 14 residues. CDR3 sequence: CASSSNRQGDIQYF. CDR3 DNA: TGTGCCAGCAGCTCTAACCGACAGGGAGACATTCAGTACTTC.

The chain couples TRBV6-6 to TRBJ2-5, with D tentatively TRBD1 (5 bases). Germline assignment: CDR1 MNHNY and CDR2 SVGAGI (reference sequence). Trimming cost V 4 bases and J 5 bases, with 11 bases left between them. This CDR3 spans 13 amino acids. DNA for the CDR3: TGTGCCAGCAGTTCCAGGGATATCGAGACCCAGTACTTC. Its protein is CASSSRDIETQYF.

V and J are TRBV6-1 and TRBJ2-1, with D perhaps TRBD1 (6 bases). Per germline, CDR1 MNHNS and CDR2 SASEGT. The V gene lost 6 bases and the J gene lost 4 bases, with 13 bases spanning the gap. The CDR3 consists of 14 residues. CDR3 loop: CASRRTVDYNEQFF. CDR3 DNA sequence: TGTGCCAGCAGGAGGACAGTCGATTACAATGAGCAGTTCTTC.